This TCR beta chain was sequenced during a study of T-cell memory formation after mild COVID-19. Study-wide context: Clustering of TCRs was largely donor specific.

As for this clonotype: The antigen remains unidentified.

TCRdb processed the 5' RACE reads anew with MiXCR; each CDR3 protein has one entry. The sample comprises 200,000 to 250,000 distinct CDR3 sequences, over 9.5% of which are singletons, and under 3.5% rests with the top ten. Per the germline V gene, CDR1 is SGHVS and CDR2 is FQNEAQ. This CDR3 is built from 12 residues. The germline V and J ends were trimmed by 5 bases and 9 bases, with 11 bases remaining between them. Findings and limits, study-wide: Confirmation was lacking for SARS-CoV-2 specificity of second-wave clones that peaked on day 37. Pre-infection memory showed some responding clones, and this suggested that cross-reactive memory joined. Mostly located in CM and EM were contracting CD4+ clones, with contracting CD8+ clones located in EMRA.

Specimen: PBMCs or a T cell subset sorted from them (not recorded which). The V and J genes are TRBV7-8 and TRBJ2-1; D unclear. The sequence came from a man aged 18 to 35 who had mild COVID-19 (a few samples of this study predate the infection). Cell type and time point are not known. The CDR3 nucleotides are TGTGCCAGCAGCCCCGTCTGGGTTGAGCAGTTCTTC. Its translation: CASSPVWVEQFF. Supplemented by reference TRBV7-8 and TRBJ2-1, the full variable domain reads GAGVSQSPRYKVAKRGQDVALRCDPISGHVSLFWYQQALGQGPEFLTYFQNEAQLDKSGLPSDRFFAERPEGSVSTLKIQRTQQEDSAVYLCASSPVWVEQFFGPGTRLTVL.